This T cell receptor beta chain appears in the sequencing data of a study of OX40 agonist ivuxolimab in advanced cancers. About the research overall: Given to patients was ivuxolimab, an agonistic anti-OX40 (CD134) antibody. Study findings and constraints: Near-lowest levels of clonal expansion characterized partial responders at 0.1-3.0 mg/kg.

Germline V gene sequence: CDR1 LNHDA, CDR2 SQIVND (reference sequence). This CDR3 is built from 13 residues. The V gene lost 6 bases and the J gene lost 4 bases, with 9 bases spanning the gap. The method was immunoSEQ multiplex PCR; TCRdb's version includes in-frame clones alone and lacks a portion of them. The sample records around 56,000 clones, roughly three quarters being singletons. Concerning this clone itself: The antigen remains undetermined.

The source is an adult with an advanced solid tumor such as melanoma, head and neck, liver or kidney cancer. The sequenced sample was CD4+ or CD8+ T cells sorted from blood, obtained in a trial of the OX40 agonist ivuxolimab. J is TRBJ2-2 and V is TRBV19; D gene ambiguous. As DNA, the CDR3 is TGTGCCAGTAGGCTAGGTGTCACCGGGGAGCTGTTTTTT. Amino acids: CASRLGVTGELFF. The full variable domain, completed using reference TRBV19 and TRBJ2-2, is DGGITQSPKYLFRKEGQNVTLSCEQNLNHDAMYWYRQDPGQGLRLIYYSQIVNDFQKGDIAEGYSVSREKKESFPLTVTSAQKNPTAFYLCASRLGVTGELFFGEGSRLTVL.